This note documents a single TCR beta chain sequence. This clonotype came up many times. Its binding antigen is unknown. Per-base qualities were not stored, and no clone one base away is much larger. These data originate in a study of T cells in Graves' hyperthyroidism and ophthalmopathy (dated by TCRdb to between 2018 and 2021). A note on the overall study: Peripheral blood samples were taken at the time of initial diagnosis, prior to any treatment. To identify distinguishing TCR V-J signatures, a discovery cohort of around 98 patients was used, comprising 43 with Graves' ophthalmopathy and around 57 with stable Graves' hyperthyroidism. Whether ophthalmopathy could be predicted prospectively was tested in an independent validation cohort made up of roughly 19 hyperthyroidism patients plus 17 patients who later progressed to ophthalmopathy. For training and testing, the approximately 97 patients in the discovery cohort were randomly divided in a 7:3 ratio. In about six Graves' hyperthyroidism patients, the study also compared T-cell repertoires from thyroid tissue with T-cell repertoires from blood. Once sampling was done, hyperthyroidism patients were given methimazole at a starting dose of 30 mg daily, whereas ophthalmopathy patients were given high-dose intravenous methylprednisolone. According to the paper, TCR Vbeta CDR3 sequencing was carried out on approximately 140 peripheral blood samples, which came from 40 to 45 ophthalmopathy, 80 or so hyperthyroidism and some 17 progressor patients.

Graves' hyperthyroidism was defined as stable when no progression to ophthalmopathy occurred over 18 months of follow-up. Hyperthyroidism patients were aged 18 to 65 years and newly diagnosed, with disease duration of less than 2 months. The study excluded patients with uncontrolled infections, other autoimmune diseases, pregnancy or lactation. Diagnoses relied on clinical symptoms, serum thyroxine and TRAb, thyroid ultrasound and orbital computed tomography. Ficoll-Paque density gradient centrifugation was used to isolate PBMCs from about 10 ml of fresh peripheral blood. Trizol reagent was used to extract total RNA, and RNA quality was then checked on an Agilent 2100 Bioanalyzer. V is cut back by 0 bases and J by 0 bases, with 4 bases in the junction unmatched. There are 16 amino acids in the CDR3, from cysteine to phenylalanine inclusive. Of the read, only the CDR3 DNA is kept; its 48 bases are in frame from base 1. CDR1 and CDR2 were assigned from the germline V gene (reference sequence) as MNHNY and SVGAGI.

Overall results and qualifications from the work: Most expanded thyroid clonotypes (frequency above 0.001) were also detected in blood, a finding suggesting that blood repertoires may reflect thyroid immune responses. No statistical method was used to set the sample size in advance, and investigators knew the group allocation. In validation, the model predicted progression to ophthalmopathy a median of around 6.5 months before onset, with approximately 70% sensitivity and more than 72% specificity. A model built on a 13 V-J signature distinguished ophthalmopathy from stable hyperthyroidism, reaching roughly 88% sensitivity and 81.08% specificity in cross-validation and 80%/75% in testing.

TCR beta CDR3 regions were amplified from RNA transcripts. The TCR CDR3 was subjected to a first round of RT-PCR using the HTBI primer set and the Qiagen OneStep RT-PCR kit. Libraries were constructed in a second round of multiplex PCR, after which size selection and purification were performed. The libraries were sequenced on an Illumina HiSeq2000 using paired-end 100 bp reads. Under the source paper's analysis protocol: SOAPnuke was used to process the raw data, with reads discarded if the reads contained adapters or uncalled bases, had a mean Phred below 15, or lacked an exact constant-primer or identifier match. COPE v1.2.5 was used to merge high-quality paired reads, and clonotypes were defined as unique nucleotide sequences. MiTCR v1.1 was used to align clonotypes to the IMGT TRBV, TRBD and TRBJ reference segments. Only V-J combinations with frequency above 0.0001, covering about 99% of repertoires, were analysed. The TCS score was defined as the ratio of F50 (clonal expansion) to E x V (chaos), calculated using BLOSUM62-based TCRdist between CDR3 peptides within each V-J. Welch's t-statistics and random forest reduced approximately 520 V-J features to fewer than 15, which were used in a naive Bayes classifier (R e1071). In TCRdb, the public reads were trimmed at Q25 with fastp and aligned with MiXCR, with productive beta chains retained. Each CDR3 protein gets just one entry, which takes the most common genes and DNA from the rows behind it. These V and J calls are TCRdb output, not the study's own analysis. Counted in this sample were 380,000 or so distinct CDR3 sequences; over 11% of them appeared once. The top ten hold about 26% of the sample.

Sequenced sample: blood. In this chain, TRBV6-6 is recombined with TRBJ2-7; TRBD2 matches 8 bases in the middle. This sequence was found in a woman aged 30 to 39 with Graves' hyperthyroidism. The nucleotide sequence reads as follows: TGTGCCAGCAGTTACTCGAAACTAGCGGACTCCTACGAGCAGTACTTC. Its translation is CASSYSKLADSYEQYF.